Listed here are 12 T cell receptor beta chains from one sample, sequenced in a study of T cell responses to AZD1222 COVID-19 vaccine. Profiling relied on immunoSEQ multiplex PCR, and the TCRdb table lists in-frame clones only, not all of them. The sample contains approximately 130,000 clones, roughly 88% of which appear only once. This specimen was peripheral blood, taken 28 days after the second AZD1222 dose. The source of these receptors is an adult who received the AZD1222 COVID-19 vaccine.

V and J are TRBV15 and TRBJ2-3; 9 nucleotides line up with TRBD2. The germline gives CDR1 LNHNV, CDR2 YYDKDF (reference sequence). The CDR3 is made up of 18 amino acids. V lost 1 base and J lost 3; bases outside the gene matches: 11. In nucleotides, the CDR3 is TGTGCCACCAGCAGAGTGTACGAGTTTAGCGGGGGAACAGATACGCAGTATTTT. Protein sequence: CATSRVYEFSGGTDTQYF.

The V and J genes are TRBV10-3 and TRBJ1-5; TRBD1 agrees at 7 bases. CDR3 length: 15 amino acids. V lost 4 bases to trimming and J lost 0 bases; unmatched junction nucleotides: 3. Germline V gene sequence: CDR1 ENHRY, CDR2 SYGVKD. The CDR3 loop reads CAISGTGVSNQPQHF. CDR3 in DNA: TGTGCCATCAGTGGAACAGGGGTTAGCAATCAGCCCCAGCATTTT.

The chain joins TRBV10-1 to TRBJ1-5; unclear D gene. CDR3 size: 17 residues. The ends were cut back, 4 bases at V and 0 bases at J, with 16 bases in the middle. Germline CDR1 WNHNN, CDR2 SYGVQD (reference sequence). CDR3 in amino acids: CASSGVGYTYSNQPQHF. CDR3 nucleotide sequence: TGCGCCAGCAGTGGGGTCGGGTATACGTATAGCAATCAGCCCCAGCATTTT.

V usage is TRBV9 and J usage is TRBJ2-3, with 8 positions matching TRBD2. Germline V gene data show CDR1 as SGDLS and CDR2 as YYNGEE. The CDR3 loop spans 19 amino acids. V gave up 4 bases and J gave up 2 bases; unmatched junction bases: 18. The CDR3 region is CASSFPGWVGGGHTDTQYF. In DNA, the CDR3 is TGTGCCAGCAGCTTCCCCGGATGGGTCGGGGGGGGCCACACAGATACGCAGTATTTT.

The V and J genes are TRBV12-3 or TRBV12-4 and TRBJ2-7; D is undetermined. V lost 5 bases to trimming and J lost 3 bases, with 5 bases between them. This CDR3 spans 11 amino acids. The CDR3: CASSAHYEQYF. DNA of the CDR3: TGTGCCAGCAGTGCCCACTACGAGCAGTACTTC.

The rearrangement joins TRBV30 to TRBJ1-6, with D uncertain. This CDR3 region has 11 residues. Germline V gene data show CDR1 as GTSNPN and CDR2 as SVGIG (reference sequence). V dropped 3 bases and J dropped 7 bases, with 4 bases sitting between them. This CDR3 reads CAWRINSPLHF. DNA for the CDR3: TGTGCCTGGAGAATAAATTCACCCCTCCACTTT.

This chain joins TRBV6-6 and TRBJ2-3, with 12 nucleotides matching TRBD2. The CDR3 extends over 15 amino acids. With 4 bases clipped from V and 4 bases from J, the junction kept 3 bases outside the gene matches. The germline gives CDR1 MNHNY, CDR2 SVGAGI (reference sequence). Written as DNA, the CDR3 is TGTGCCAGCAGTTCTAGCGGGGGGGCTCCAGATACGCAGTATTTT. Translated: CASSSSGGAPDTQYF.

The V call is TRBV18, the J call TRBJ2-2, with no clear D. Trimming cost V 6 bases and J 2 bases, with 19 bases left between them. The CDR3 has 17 residues. Germline loops: CDR1 KGHSH, CDR2 LQKENI. The chain's CDR3 is CASSPKVPSQNTGELFF. The CDR3 nucleotides are TGTGCCAGCTCTCCAAAGGTTCCGAGTCAAAACACCGGGGAGCTGTTTTTT.

The rearrangement links TRBV11-3 to TRBJ2-7; TRBD2 matches at 11 bases. The CDR3 is made up of 14 amino acids. The V gene's germline CDR1 is SGHNT and CDR2 YENEEA. V lost 5 bases to trimming and J lost 1 base; unmatched junction nucleotides: 1. The CDR3 spells CASSRTSGSYEQYF. CDR3 DNA sequence: TGTGCCAGCAGCCGGACTAGCGGGTCCTACGAGCAGTACTTC.

The V call is TRBV30, the J call TRBJ1-3, with D unclear. The CDR3 length is 14 residues. From germline, CDR1 is GTSNPN and CDR2 SVGIG (reference sequence). V dropped 2 bases and J dropped 4 bases, with 12 bases sitting between them. The CDR3 protein is CAWSFKGSGNTIYF. CDR3 nucleotide sequence: TGTGCCTGGAGTTTCAAAGGGTCAGGAAACACCATATATTTT.

This clone was observed a single time. This chain uses TRBV28 with TRBJ1-3; D gene unclear. Germline assignment: CDR1 MDHEN and CDR2 SYDVKM. V lost 6 bases, J lost 5 bases, and 14 bases lay in between. The CDR3 length is 14 residues. The CDR3 is CASSVSDGRNTIYF. CDR3 coding DNA: TGTGCCAGCAGCGTTTCGGACGGAAGAAACACCATATATTTT.

The J gene is TRBJ1-2, the V gene TRBV5-1; 10 positions agree with TRBD1. Losses at the gene ends were 3 bases for V and 2 bases for J; bases not matched to a gene: 1. Germline assignment: CDR1 SGHRS and CDR2 YFSETQ. The CDR3 totals 14 residues. CDR3 nucleotides: TGCGCCAGCAGCTGGGGACAGGGGAACTATGGCTACACCTTC. The encoded protein is CASSWGQGNYGYTF. Looking up the rest from reference TRBV5-1 and TRBJ1-2 gives the full variable domain: KAGVTQTPRYLIKTRGQQVTLSCSPISGHRSVSWYQQTPGQGLQFLFEYFSETQRNKGNFPGRFSGRQFSNSRSEMNVSTLELGDSALYLCASSWGQGNYGYTFGSGTRLTVV.